These T cell receptor beta chains were read from a single sample in a study of identical twins. TCRdb itself ran the 5' RACE reads through MiXCR, one entry per CDR3 protein. The data contain hundreds of thousands of distinct CDR3 sequences, about 7% of them seen just once; the ten biggest clones take up 1.6%. This sample was shared with a second study, whose subject was yellow fever vaccine responses in identical twins.

The sample comprised PBMCs. The source of these receptors is a woman between 18 and 30 years old in good health. Both conserved end residues are part of each CDR3. Fields, in order: J gene, clone size, D gene, V gene, CDR3 DNA, CDR3 protein. D genes are given only for firm matches. Rows give clone size only sometimes, using once, few, many, or a class for an expanded clone.

>TRBJ2-1|-|-|TRBV20-1
TGCAGTGCTACTTCCCAGGGGTCTTACAATGAGCAGTTCTTC
CSATSQGSYNEQFF
>TRBJ1-3|many|-|TRBV12-3/TRBV12-4
TGTGCCAGCATGATATCCAGGCTCTCTGGAAACACCATATATTTT
CASMISRLSGNTIYF
>TRBJ2-1|few|-|TRBV2
TGTGCCAGACGGGCAGGGGGGCTTGAGCAGTTCTTC
CARRAGGLEQFF
>TRBJ1-6|-|TRBD1|TRBV10-3
TGTGCCATCAGTGAGAGGGACAGGGCCAGTTCACCCCTCCACTTT
CAISERDRASSPLHF
>TRBJ2-2|many|TRBD1|TRBV2
TGTGCCAGCAGCGCAATCGGGACAGGCACCGGGGAGCTGTTTTTT
CASSAIGTGTGELFF
>TRBJ2-1|few|-|TRBV5-1
TGCGCCAGCAGCTTGGTCGGTAGCTCGAGCTCCTACAATGAGCAGTTCTTC
CASSLVGSSSSYNEQFF
>TRBJ2-1|many|TRBD2|TRBV12-3/TRBV12-4
TGTGCCAGCAGTTCTTTGCCTAGCGGGAGATTTGAGCAGTTCTTC
CASSSLPSGRFEQFF
>TRBJ1-2|-|-|TRBV25-1
TGTGCCAGCAGTGAATTTGCGGGGGTGGTCTATGGCTACACCTTC
CASSEFAGVVYGYTF
>TRBJ2-1|many|TRBD2|TRBV15
TGTGCCACCAGCAGAGAGCCGACTAGCGGGAGGAATGAGCAGTTCTTC
CATSREPTSGRNEQFF
>TRBJ2-3|-|TRBD2|TRBV20-1
TGCGGTCAAAGCGGGACTAGCACAGATACGCAGTATTTT
CGQSGTSTDTQYF
>TRBJ1-2|many|-|TRBV6-5
TGTGCCAGCAGTTACTCTACCAGTTTTTCTTATGGCTACACCTTC
CASSYSTSFSYGYTF
>TRBJ2-3|-|TRBD2|TRBV12-3/TRBV12-4
TGTGCCAGCAGTTTAGCGCAGGGTAGCGGGGGAACCCCTAGCACAGATACGCAGTATTTT
CASSLAQGSGGTPSTDTQYF
>TRBJ1-6|-|-|TRBV7-9
TGTGCCAGCAGCTTAGCGGGCAACGGGTCACCCCTCCACTTT
CASSLAGNGSPLHF
>TRBJ2-1|-|-|TRBV9
TGTGCCAGCAGCCTCTACATAGAGCTTTACAATGAGCAGTTCTTC
CASSLYIELYNEQFF
>TRBJ2-1|-|TRBD2|TRBV5-6
TGTGCCAGCAGCGGGCGGGAGGATCTTAAAGATGAGCAGTTCTTC
CASSGREDLKDEQFF
>TRBJ1-2|many|-|TRBV6-5
TGTGCCAGCATCGACAGAAACTATGGCTACACCTTC
CASIDRNYGYTF
>TRBJ1-5|few|-|TRBV6-5
TGTGCCAGCAGTTACCGGGAAAATCAGCCCCAGCATTTT
CASSYRENQPQHF
>TRBJ1-5|many|TRBD1|TRBV2
TGTGCCAGCAGTGAAAGGAGGACAGGGCTAAATCAGCCCCAGCATTTT
CASSERRTGLNQPQHF
>TRBJ1-5|many|-|TRBV5-1
TGCGCCAGCAGCTTGAATGGATATAGCAATCAGCCCCAGCATTTT
CASSLNGYSNQPQHF
>TRBJ2-2|-|TRBD1|TRBV20-1
TGCAGTGCTAGTTCCCGACAGGGGGCCTGGGTCGGGGAGCTGTTTTTT
CSASSRQGAWVGELFF
>TRBJ2-1|-|TRBD1|TRBV24-1
TGTGCCACCAAAGGAGAGGGGGCCAATGAGCAGTTCTTC
CATKGEGANEQFF